This T cell receptor beta chain was found in a study of cytomegalovirus exposure and HLA in healthy donors. Study conclusions and caveats: The classifier, whose performance was assessed in both the original and validation cohorts, reportedly diagnosed cytomegalovirus status with high specificity and sensitivity. Later analysis showed most CMV-associated TCR beta chains appearing HLA-restricted. Sequences of the TCR beta chain were said to predict the HLA-A and HLA-B alleles of most subjects accurately.

On this clone itself: The target antigen is unknown.

Germline CDR1 SGHVS, CDR2 FQNEAQ. J was trimmed by 6 bases and V by 2 bases; bases with no gene match: 10. The length of the CDR3 is 17 residues. Both 60 Vbeta primers and 13 Jbeta primers went into the PCR. Sequenced by immunoSEQ multiplex PCR; TCRdb stores in-frame clones only, minus some. The sample has some 170,000 clones; 75% to 90% are singletons. The TCR sequence derives from a woman between 18 and 30 years old in good health and CMV-seronegative. Sequenced material: PBMCs. The chain combines TRBV7-8 with TRBJ1-6, with TRBD1 identical over 7 bases. The CDR3 here is CASSLHTDRVSNSPLHF. CDR3 nucleotide sequence: TGTGCCAGCAGCTTACATACCGACAGGGTCAGTAATTCACCCCTCCACTTT.